These T cell receptor beta chains were read from a single sample in a study of cytomegalovirus exposure and HLA in healthy donors. The protocol was immunoSEQ multiplex PCR, while the TCRdb copy is restricted to in-frame clones and leaves out a portion. The table shows fewer than 180,000 clones, with approximately 85% occurring only once. The material sequenced was PBMCs. Receptor source: a man aged 50-59 years in good health and CMV-seropositive. Each CDR3 is given with its conserved first and last residue. D genes are given only for firm matches. Expanded clones are given a class, and other clones once, few, many or no size at all.

clone size	V gene	D gene	J gene	CDR3 protein	CDR3 DNA
.	TRBV5-1	TRBD2	TRBJ2-5	CASSYGLAGGETQYF	TGCGCCAGCAGCTACGGACTAGCGGGAGGGGAGACCCAGTACTTC
.	TRBV27	TRBD1	TRBJ2-3	CASRNRGLSTDTQYF	TGTGCCAGCCGGAACAGGGGGCTTAGCACAGATACGCAGTATTTT
.	TRBV5-1	.	TRBJ2-7	CASAGDADARYYYEQYF	TGCGCCAGCGCAGGGGACGCGGACGCCCGTTACTACTACGAGCAGTACTTC
.	TRBV11-2	TRBD2	TRBJ2-3	CASSRLPGGTTDTQYF	TGTGCCAGCAGTCGTTTACCGGGAGGGACGACAGATACGCAGTATTTT
.	TRBV28	.	TRBJ1-5	CASSSPGGYQPQHF	TGTGCCAGCAGTTCCCCCGGAGGATATCAGCCCCAGCATTTT
.	TRBV15	.	TRBJ2-7	CATSRDEGEQYF	TGTGCCACCAGCAGAGATGAGGGCGAGCAGTACTTC
.	TRBV5-5	TRBD1	TRBJ1-1	CASSLRAGGLNTEAFF	TGTGCCAGCAGCTTGCGGGCAGGGGGCTTGAACACTGAAGCTTTCTTT
.	TRBV28	.	TRBJ2-5	CASGTRAQETQYF	TGTGCCAGCGGAACGAGGGCCCAAGAGACCCAGTACTTC
.	TRBV5-6	TRBD2	TRBJ2-3	CASSLLGLGEDTQYF	TGTGCCAGCAGCTTGCTGGGACTAGGAGAAGATACGCAGTATTTT
.	TRBV7-6	.	TRBJ2-3	CASSYDSRPILGDTQYF	TGTGCCAGCAGCTATGATTCCAGACCTATACTCGGGGATACGCAGTATTTT
.	TRBV30	.	TRBJ2-1	CAWSENLATNEQFF	TGTGCCTGGAGTGAGAACCTAGCGACTAATGAGCAGTTCTTC
once	TRBV18	.	TRBJ1-1	CASSSSTRSTQSFF	TGTGCCAGCTCATCCTCTACTCGATCCACCCAAAGTTTCTTT
.	TRBV30	.	TRBJ1-2	CAWSKNNYGYTF	TGTGCCTGGAGCAAAAATAACTATGGCTACACCTTC
.	TRBV27	TRBD1	TRBJ1-2	CASSSQGADYGYTF	TGTGCCAGCAGTTCACAGGGGGCGGACTATGGCTACACCTTC
.	TRBV27	TRBD2	TRBJ2-7	CASRVGLRTSGRGLEYF	TGTGCCAGCAGGGTTGGGCTGAGGACTAGCGGGAGGGGCTTGGAGTACTTC
.	TRBV19	TRBD2	TRBJ2-5	CASSTTSGRGETQYF	TGTGCCAGTAGTACAACTAGCGGGAGGGGTGAGACCCAGTACTTC
.	TRBV9	TRBD1	TRBJ1-1	CASSQDGTGGLFKVNTEAFF	TGTGCCAGCAGCCAAGATGGGACAGGAGGCCTGTTTAAGGTGAACACTGAAGCTTTCTTT
.	TRBV7-6	TRBD2	TRBJ2-1	CASSLSLAGTYNEQFF	TGTGCCAGCAGCTTATCCCTAGCGGGGACCTACAATGAGCAGTTCTTC
.	TRBV12-1	.	TRBJ2-4	CASSPRVAGGGLGKNIQYF	TGTGCCAGCAGCCCTCGGGTAGCGGGAGGAGGACTGGGTAAAAACATTCAGTACTTC
.	TRBV2	.	TRBJ1-1	CASSEQGTEAFF	TGTGCCAGCAGTGAACAGGGCACTGAAGCTTTCTTT
few	TRBV29-1	.	TRBJ1-2	CSVEDDEGVYGYTF	TGCAGCGTTGAAGACGATGAGGGGGTCTATGGCTACACCTTC
.	TRBV30	.	TRBJ2-3	CAWSVRLEMQYF	TGTGCCTGGAGTGTACGGTTAGAGATGCAGTATTTT
.	TRBV7-8	.	TRBJ2-1	CASSPRDSWNEQFF	TGTGCCAGCAGCCCCCGGGACTCTTGGAATGAGCAGTTCTTC
.	TRBV16	.	TRBJ2-3	CASSQYNGDTQYF	TGTGCCAGCAGCCAATACAACGGGGATACGCAGTATTTT
few	TRBV7-9	TRBD2	TRBJ2-1	CASSPSGRGYNEQFF	TGTGCCAGCAGCCCCAGCGGGAGGGGCTACAATGAGCAGTTCTTC
few	TRBV28	.	TRBJ1-5	CASSLAISGQPQHF	TGTGCCAGCAGTTTAGCGATTTCAGGTCAGCCCCAGCATTTT
.	TRBV27	.	TRBJ1-1	CASSNGRLEAFF	TGTGCCAGCAGTAACGGGAGGCTTGAAGCTTTCTTT
.	TRBV30	TRBD2	TRBJ2-1	CAWSVYGLGYVGSYNEQFF	TGTGCCTGGAGTGTCTATGGACTAGGGTACGTTGGGTCCTACAATGAGCAGTTCTTC
.	TRBV30	.	TRBJ2-5	CAWSGGETQYF	TGTGCCTGGTCAGGAGGGGAGACCCAGTACTTC
.	TRBV2	.	TRBJ2-5	CASSEAEQGITGTQETQYF	TGTGCCAGCAGTGAAGCTGAACAGGGAATCACCGGCACCCAAGAGACCCAGTACTTC
.	TRBV19	TRBD2	TRBJ2-7	CASSKRGGLYGQYF	TGTGCCAGTAGCAAACGGGGGGGCCTCTACGGGCAGTACTTC
.	TRBV5-4	.	TRBJ2-7	CASSLLGRGHLFPEQYF	TGTGCCAGCAGCTTGTTGGGGCGGGGCCATCTTTTTCCCGAGCAGTACTTC
.	TRBV19	TRBD1	TRBJ2-7	CASSRGQGTTYEQYF	TGTGCCAGTAGTAGGGGACAGGGGACTACCTACGAGCAGTACTTC
.	TRBV27	TRBD1	TRBJ1-3	CASSISGTGVRNTIYF	TGTGCCAGCAGTATATCCGGGACAGGGGTTCGGAACACCATATATTTT
.	TRBV6-6	.	TRBJ2-6	CASNNDRGSGANVLTF	TGTGCCAGCAACAATGACAGAGGCTCTGGGGCCAACGTCCTGACTTTC
.	TRBV28	TRBD1	TRBJ2-7	CASSAGNLGQGYEQYF	TGTGCCAGCAGTGCCGGAAACTTAGGACAGGGCTACGAGCAGTACTTC
.	TRBV7-9	.	TRBJ2-7	CSSSTQGRREQYF	TGTTCCAGCAGCACACAGGGAAGGAGAGAGCAGTACTTC
once	TRBV4-2	TRBD1	TRBJ2-3	CASSQDPPGQGVGDTQYF	TGTGCCAGCAGCCAAGACCCCCCGGGACAGGGGGTTGGAGATACGCAGTATTTT
.	TRBV29-1	.	TRBJ2-5	CSVDPASEGVETQYF	TGCAGCGTTGACCCGGCTAGCGAAGGGGTAGAGACCCAGTACTTC
.	TRBV27	TRBD1	TRBJ1-2	CASGALGQGGSYTF	TGTGCCAGCGGGGCTCTCGGACAGGGAGGGAGCTACACCTTC
.	TRBV27	.	TRBJ2-6	CASSPLRSGANVLTF	TGTGCCAGCAGCCCTCTCCGCTCTGGGGCCAACGTCCTGACTTTC
.	TRBV13	.	TRBJ2-2	CASSSPPGQKGNTGELFF	TGTGCCAGCAGCTCGCCCCCCGGACAGAAAGGGAACACCGGGGAGCTGTTTTTT
.	TRBV30	TRBD1	TRBJ1-5	CAWRGDRDNQPQHF	TGTGCCTGGAGGGGTGACAGGGACAATCAGCCCCAGCATTTT
.	TRBV30	TRBD1	TRBJ1-3	CAWSRQGVYSGNTIYF	TGTGCCTGGAGTAGGCAGGGGGTATACTCTGGAAACACCATATATTTT
.	TRBV7-9	.	TRBJ2-5	CASSLRQGGETQYF	TGTGCCAGCAGCTTACGGCAGGGGGGAGAGACCCAGTACTTC